This section outlines one T cell receptor (beta chain) sequence together with its context. Original handling: From reference gene primer amplification, estimates of nucleated cell counts were derived. Profiled with immunoSEQ multiplex PCR; TCRdb holds only in-frame clones, not every one. The DNA was the basis for D and trimming; V, J and clone size are from that table. The sample records 55,000 to 80,000 clones, 65% to 85% being singletons. The entry originates in a study of blood T cell repertoires in COVID-19. Study context: Sources were T cells, B-cell-depleted T cells, or PBMCs; the material itself was cDNA or gDNA.

The CDR3 spans 15 residues. V lost 0 bases and J 5 bases, leaving 14 bases between the germline ends. Looked up from germline, CDR1 is SGDLS and CDR2 is YYNGEE. The source material was peripheral blood. This chain connects TRBV9 to TRBJ1-1; D uncertain. The sequence derives from a man aged 50-59 years with active COVID-19. The CDR3 nucleotides are TGTGCCAGCAGCGTAGCTAACGTTGGTTCAACTGAAGCTTTCTTT. It is translated as CASSVANVGSTEAFF. The complete variable domain, with remaining parts taken from reference TRBV9 and TRBJ1-1, reads DSGVTQTPKHLITATGQRVTLRCSPRSGDLSVYWYQQSLDQGLQFLIQYYNGEERAKGNILERFSAQQFPDLHSELNLSSLELGDSALYFCASSVANVGSTEAFFGQGTRLTVV.